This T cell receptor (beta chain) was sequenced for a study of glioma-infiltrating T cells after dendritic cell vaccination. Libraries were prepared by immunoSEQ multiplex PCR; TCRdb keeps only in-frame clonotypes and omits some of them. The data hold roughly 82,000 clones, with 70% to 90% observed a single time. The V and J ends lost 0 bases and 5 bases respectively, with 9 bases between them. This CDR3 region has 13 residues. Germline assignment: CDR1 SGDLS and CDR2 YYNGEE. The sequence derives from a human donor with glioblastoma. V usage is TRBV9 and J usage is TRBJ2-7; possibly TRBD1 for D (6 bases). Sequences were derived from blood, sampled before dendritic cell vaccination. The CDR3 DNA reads TGTGCCAGCAGCGTAGTGGCAGGGGACGAGCAGTACTTC. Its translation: CASSVVAGDEQYF.